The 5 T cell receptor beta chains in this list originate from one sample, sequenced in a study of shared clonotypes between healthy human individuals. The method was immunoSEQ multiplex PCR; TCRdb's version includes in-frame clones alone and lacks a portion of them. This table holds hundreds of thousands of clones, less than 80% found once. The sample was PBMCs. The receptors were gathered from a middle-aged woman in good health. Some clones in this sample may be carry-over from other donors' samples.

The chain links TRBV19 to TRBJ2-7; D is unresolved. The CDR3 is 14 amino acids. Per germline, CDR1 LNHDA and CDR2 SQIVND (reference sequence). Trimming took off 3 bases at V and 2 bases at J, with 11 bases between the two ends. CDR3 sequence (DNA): TGTGCCAGTAGTATTACCGGACCTACCTACGAGCAGTACTTC. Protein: CASSITGPTYEQYF.

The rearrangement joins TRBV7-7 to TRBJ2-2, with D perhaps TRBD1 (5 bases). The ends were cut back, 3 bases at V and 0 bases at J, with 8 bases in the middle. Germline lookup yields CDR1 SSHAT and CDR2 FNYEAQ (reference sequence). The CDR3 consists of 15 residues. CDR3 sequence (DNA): TGTGCCAGCAGCTTGTTGGGGCCGAACACCGGGGAGCTGTTTTTT. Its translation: CASSLLGPNTGELFF.

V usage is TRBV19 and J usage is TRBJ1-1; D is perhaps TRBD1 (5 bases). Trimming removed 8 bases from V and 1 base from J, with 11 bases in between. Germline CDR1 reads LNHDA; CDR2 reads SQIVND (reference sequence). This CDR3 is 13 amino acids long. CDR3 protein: CASYGGWNTEAFF. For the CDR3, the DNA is TGTGCCAGTTATGGGGGTTGGAACACTGAAGCTTTCTTT.

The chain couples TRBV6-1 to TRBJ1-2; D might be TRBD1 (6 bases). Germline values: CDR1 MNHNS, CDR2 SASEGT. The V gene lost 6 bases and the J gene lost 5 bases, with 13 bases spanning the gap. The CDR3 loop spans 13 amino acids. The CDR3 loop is CASSLNREYGYTF. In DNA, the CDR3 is TGTGCCAGCAGCTTAAACAGGGAATATGGCTACACCTTC.

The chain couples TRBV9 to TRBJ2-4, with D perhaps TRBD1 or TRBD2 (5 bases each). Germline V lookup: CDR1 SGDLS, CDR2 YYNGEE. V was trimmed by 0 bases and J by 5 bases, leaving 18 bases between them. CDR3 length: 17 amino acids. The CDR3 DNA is TGTGCCAGCAGCGTAGGCCTCGAGGGGACCTGGGAAAACATTCAGTACTTC. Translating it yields CASSVGLEGTWENIQYF.